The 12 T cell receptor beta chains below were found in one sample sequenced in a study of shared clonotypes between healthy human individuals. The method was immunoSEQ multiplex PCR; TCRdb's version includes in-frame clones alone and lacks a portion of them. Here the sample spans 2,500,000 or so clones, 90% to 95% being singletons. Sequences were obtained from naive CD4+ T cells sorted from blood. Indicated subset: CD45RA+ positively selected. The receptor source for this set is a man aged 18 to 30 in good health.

The CDR3 spells CAISESGGLANYEQYF. The CDR3 coding sequence is TGTGCCATCAGTGAGTCAGGAGGGCTAGCGAACTACGAGCAGTACTTC. This chain connects TRBV10-3 to TRBJ2-5; D perhaps matches TRBD2 (6 bases). The J call is uncertain, as TRBJ2-7 better fits the DNA end. This CDR3 contains 16 residues. Germline loops: CDR1 ENHRY, CDR2 SYGVKD.

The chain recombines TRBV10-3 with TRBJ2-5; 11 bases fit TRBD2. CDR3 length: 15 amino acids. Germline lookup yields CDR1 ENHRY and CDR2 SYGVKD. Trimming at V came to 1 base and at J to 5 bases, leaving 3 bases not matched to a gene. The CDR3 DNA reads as TGTGCCATCAGTGAGTTAGCGGGAGGGCCCGAGACCCAGTACTTC. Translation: CAISELAGGPETQYF.

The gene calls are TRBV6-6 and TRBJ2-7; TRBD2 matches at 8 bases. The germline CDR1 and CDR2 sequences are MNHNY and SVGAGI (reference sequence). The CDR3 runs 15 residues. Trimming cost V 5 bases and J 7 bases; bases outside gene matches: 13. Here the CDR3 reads CASSLRGTASGEQYF. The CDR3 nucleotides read TGTGCCAGCAGTCTACGGGGGACCGCTAGCGGGGAGCAGTACTTC.

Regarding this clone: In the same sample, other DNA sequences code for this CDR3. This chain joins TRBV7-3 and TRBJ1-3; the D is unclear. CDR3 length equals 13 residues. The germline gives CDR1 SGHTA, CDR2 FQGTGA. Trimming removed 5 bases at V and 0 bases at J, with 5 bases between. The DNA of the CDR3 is TGTGCCAGCAGCCTAAACTCTGGAAACACCATATATTTT. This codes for CASSLNSGNTIYF.

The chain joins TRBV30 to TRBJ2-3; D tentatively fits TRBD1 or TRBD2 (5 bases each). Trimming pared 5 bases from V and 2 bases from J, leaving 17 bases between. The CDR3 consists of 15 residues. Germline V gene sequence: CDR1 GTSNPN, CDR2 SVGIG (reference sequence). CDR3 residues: CAWAQGAAATDTQYF. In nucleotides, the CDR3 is TGTGCCTGGGCCCAGGGAGCGGCGGCCACAGATACGCAGTATTTT.

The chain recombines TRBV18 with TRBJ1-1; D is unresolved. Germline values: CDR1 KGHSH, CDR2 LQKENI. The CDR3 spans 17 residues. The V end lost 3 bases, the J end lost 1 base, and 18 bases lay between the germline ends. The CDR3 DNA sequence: TGTGCCAGCTCACCTGAATTAACCGGTACAGCGAACACTGAAGCTTTCTTT. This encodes CASSPELTGTANTEAFF.

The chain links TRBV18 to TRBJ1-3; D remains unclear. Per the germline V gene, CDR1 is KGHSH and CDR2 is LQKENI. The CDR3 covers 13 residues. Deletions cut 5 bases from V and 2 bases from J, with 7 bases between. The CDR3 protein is CASSGPTGNTIYF. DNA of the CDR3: TGTGCCAGCTCAGGTCCAACTGGAAACACCATATATTTT.

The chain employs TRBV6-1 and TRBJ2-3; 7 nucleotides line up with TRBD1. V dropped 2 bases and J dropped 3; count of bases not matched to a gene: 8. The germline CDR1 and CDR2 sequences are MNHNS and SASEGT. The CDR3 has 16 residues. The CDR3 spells CASSERGQWGTDTQYF. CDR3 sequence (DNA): TGTGCCAGCAGTGAACGGGGACAGTGGGGGACAGATACGCAGTATTTT.

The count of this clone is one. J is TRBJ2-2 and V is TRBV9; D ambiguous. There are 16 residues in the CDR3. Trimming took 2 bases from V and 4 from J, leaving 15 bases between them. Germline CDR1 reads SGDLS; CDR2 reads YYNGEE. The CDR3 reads CASSVNPGSGTGELFF. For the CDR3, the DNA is TGTGCCAGCAGCGTCAATCCTGGATCCGGCACCGGGGAGCTGTTTTTT.

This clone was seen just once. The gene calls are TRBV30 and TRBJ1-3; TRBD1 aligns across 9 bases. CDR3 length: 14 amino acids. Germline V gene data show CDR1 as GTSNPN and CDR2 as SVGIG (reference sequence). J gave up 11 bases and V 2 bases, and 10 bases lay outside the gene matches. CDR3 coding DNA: TGTGCCTGGAGTTACAGGGGGCGTGACCCGGCCATATATTTT. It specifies CAWSYRGRDPAIYF.

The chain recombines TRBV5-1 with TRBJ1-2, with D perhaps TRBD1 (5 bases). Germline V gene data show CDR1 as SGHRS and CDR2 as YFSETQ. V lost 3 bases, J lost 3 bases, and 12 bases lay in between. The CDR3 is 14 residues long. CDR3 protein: CASSSTGADYGYTF. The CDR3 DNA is TGCGCCAGCAGCTCGACCGGGGCCGACTATGGCTACACCTTC.

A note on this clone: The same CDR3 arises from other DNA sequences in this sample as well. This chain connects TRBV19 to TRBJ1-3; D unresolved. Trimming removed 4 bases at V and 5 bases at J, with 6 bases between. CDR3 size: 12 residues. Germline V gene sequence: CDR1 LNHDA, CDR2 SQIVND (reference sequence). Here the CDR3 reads CASSTIRNTIYF. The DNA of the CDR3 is TGTGCCAGTAGTACGATACGAAACACCATATATTTT.